The clone carrying this T cell receptor beta chain was recorded at least ten times. Source material for naive CD8 libraries was roughly 17,000 to 1,100,000 sorted cells, with 10%, 30% or 50% RNA. This specimen belongs to a study of molecular identifiers for immune sequencing clone quantification. The CDR3 spans 17 residues. Germline CDR1 and CDR2: SEHNR and FQNEAQ (reference sequence). Trimming pared 1 base from V and 2 bases from J, leaving 17 bases between. Preparation of the bulk TCR libraries relied on previously described methods and listed TCR primers. TCRdb re-called the PCR reads through MiXCR, storing one row per CDR3 protein. The sample shows about 640,000 distinct CDR3 sequences, about 20% of them seen only once.

The material sequenced was naive CD8+ T cells from blood, with Jurkat cell RNA spiked in. Noted subset: FACS-sorted CD8+CD4-CCR7+CD45RA+ naive T cells. The receptor was isolated from a human donor in good health. Some libraries in this study had Jurkat cell RNA spiked in. V is TRBV7-9 and J is TRBJ1-1; perhaps TRBD1 as D (5 bases). This chain's CDR3 is CASSLGRTYGGNTEAFF. The DNA of the CDR3 is TGTGCCAGCAGCTTAGGACGTACGTATGGGGGAAACACTGAAGCTTTCTTT.